This T cell receptor beta chain was found in a study of read filtering for tumor transcriptome and immune sequencing. The wider study: Revised staging placed eight or nine patients in R-ISS I, some 17 in II, more than five in III. After DNase treatment, RNA was made into whole-transcriptome libraries.

Study-wide results and limits: RNA-seq captured clonotypes less deeply and reliably than IR-seq.

Details on this clonotype: No antigen is known for it.

From approximately 400 ng of RNA, a library with molecular barcoded alpha/delta and beta/gamma adaptors was made. TCRdb used MiXCR to reprocess the reads, holding one entry per CDR3 protein. The repertoire holds approximately 90,000 distinct CDR3 sequences, with roughly 21% as singletons. This CDR3 spans 18 amino acids. With 5 bases clipped from V and 0 bases from J, the junction kept 9 bases outside the gene matches. Germline V lookup: CDR1 SGHAT, CDR2 FQNNGV. The sequenced sample was a population of CD138-negative cells sorted from bone marrow. The chain uses TRBV11-2 and TRBJ2-6; 8 bases are a match to TRBD2. The TCR was taken from a donor at least 40 years old with multiple myeloma. CDR3 amino acids: CASSPRAGVPSGANVLTF. The CDR3 DNA reads as TGTGCCAGCAGCCCCCGAGCGGGGGTCCCCTCTGGGGCCAACGTCCTGACTTTC.